What follows are 10 T cell receptor beta chains derived from one specimen sequenced in a study of beta chain features in type 1 diabetes. Overall study results and limits: Researchers report that Type 1 diabetes patients had moderately but significantly shorter TCRB CDR3s across all four CD4+ subsets.

For these TCRs, the target antigens are not known. Every isolated RNA sample was fully reverse transcribed, so sequencing captured expressed TCRB transcripts. TCRdb keeps only in-frame clones here, not all; method: immunoSEQ multiplex PCR. The sample consists of 400,000 or so clones, roughly a tenth of them appearing once. Sequencing used central memory CD4+ T cells from blood. The receptors were gathered from a man younger than 40 with type 1 diabetes.

The gene calls are TRBV28 and TRBJ1-5; the D gene is possibly TRBD1 (6 bases). V lost 5 bases and J 6 bases, leaving 17 bases between the germline ends. CDR3 size: 15 residues. Per the germline V gene, CDR1 is MDHEN and CDR2 is SYDVKM. CDR3 loop: CASSARRGGPQPQHF. The CDR3 DNA reads TGTGCCAGCAGTGCCAGACGAGGGGGACCTCAGCCCCAGCATTTT.

This clone was counted only a few times. The gene calls are TRBV5-1 and TRBJ2-7; tentatively, D is TRBD2 (6 bases). V was clipped by 6 bases and J by 0 bases, with 19 bases between them. Germline V gives CDR1 SGHRS, CDR2 YFSETQ. The CDR3 contains 16 residues. The chain's CDR3 is CASKRGSETSSYEQYF. In DNA form, the CDR3 reads TGCGCCAGCAAAAGGGGTTCAGAGACTAGCTCCTACGAGCAGTACTTC. The full variable domain, completed using reference TRBV5-1 and TRBJ2-7, is KAGVTQTPRYLIKTRGQQVTLSCSPISGHRSVSWYQQTPGQGLQFLFEYFSETQRNKGNFPGRFSGRQFSNSRSEMNVSTLELGDSALYLCASKRGSETSSYEQYFGPGTRLTVT.

The chain has TRBV6-6 and TRBJ2-4; D gene uncertain. Germline values: CDR1 MNHNY, CDR2 SVGAGI (reference sequence). The CDR3 is made up of 13 amino acids. Trimming stripped 5 bases from V and 8 bases from J, with 13 bases between. CDR3 residues: CASSPWTQDIQYF. CDR3 nucleotide sequence: TGTGCCAGCAGTCCCTGGACCCAGGACATTCAGTACTTC.

This clone was seen at least ten times. The chain links TRBV9 to TRBJ1-3; a possible D gene is TRBD1 (5 bases). V dropped 6 bases and J dropped 2 bases, with 12 bases sitting between them. The CDR3 covers 14 residues. Germline CDR1 is SGDLS and CDR2 is YYNGEE. CDR3 loop: CASKQSGTGNTIYF. In DNA form, the CDR3 reads TGTGCCAGCAAACAATCAGGGACTGGAAACACCATATATTTT. The whole variable domain, remainder taken from reference TRBV9 and TRBJ1-3, is DSGVTQTPKHLITATGQRVTLRCSPRSGDLSVYWYQQSLDQGLQFLIQYYNGEERAKGNILERFSAQQFPDLHSELNLSSLELGDSALYFCASKQSGTGNTIYFGEGSWLTVV.

V gene TRBV28 combines with J gene TRBJ1-5; possibly TRBD1 for D (6 bases). Trimming removed 6 bases from V and 8 bases from J, with 14 bases in between. From germline, CDR1 is MDHEN and CDR2 SYDVKM. This CDR3 region has 13 residues. This chain's CDR3 is CASRQDRYKPQHF. CDR3 DNA sequence: TGTGCCAGCAGACAAGACAGGTATAAGCCCCAGCATTTT.

This chain uses TRBV25-1 with TRBJ1-2; D is perhaps TRBD1 (6 bases). Trimming pared 3 bases from V and 4 bases from J, leaving 12 bases between. Germline-derived CDR1 and CDR2 are MGHDK and SYGVNS. The CDR3 length is 14 residues. The DNA for the CDR3 is TGTGCCAGCAGTGAGGGGGGCAGGGTCTATGGCTACACCTTC. Amino acid sequence: CASSEGGRVYGYTF.

The chain combines TRBV6-5 with TRBJ2-3, with 7 nucleotides matching TRBD2. The CDR3 covers 14 residues. Germline CDR1 and CDR2: MNHEY and SVGAGI. V shed 8 bases and J 4 bases; nucleotides not matched to a gene: 9. In nucleotides, the CDR3 is TGTGCCAGCTCGGCGGGAGCAGGACCAGATACGCAGTATTTT. Translated, it gives CASSAGAGPDTQYF.

There are a few counts of this clone. This chain links TRBV6-1 with TRBJ2-7, with 10 bases aligning to TRBD2. In germline, CDR1 is MNHNS, CDR2 SASEGT. V gave up 3 bases and J gave up 0 bases; unmatched junction bases: 5. The CDR3 contains 16 residues. The CDR3 is CASSDQSGRGSYEQYF. The CDR3, as DNA: TGTGCCAGCAGTGATCAGAGCGGGAGGGGCTCCTACGAGCAGTACTTC.

This clone appeared a few times. The chain employs TRBV19 and TRBJ2-3, with 9 bases matching TRBD2. The CDR3 sequence is 14 residues long. V lost 4 bases to trimming and J lost 7 bases; unmatched junction nucleotides: 6. Germline values: CDR1 LNHDA, CDR2 SQIVND (reference sequence). The CDR3 reads CASSRAGGPNTQYF. Here the CDR3 DNA reads TGTGCCAGTAGTAGGGCGGGAGGGCCGAATACGCAGTATTTT.

This clone has just one count. The rearrangement links TRBV7-9 to TRBJ1-1; D is ambiguous. Germline values: CDR1 SEHNR, CDR2 FQNEAQ (reference sequence). The CDR3 has 13 residues. Trimming took 5 bases from V and 1 from J, leaving 8 bases between them. For the CDR3, the DNA is TGTGCCAGCAGCCAAGGAACGAACACTGAAGCTTTCTTT. It is translated as CASSQGTNTEAFF.